This T cell receptor (beta chain) was identified in a study of T-cell reconstitution after alpha-beta-depleted transplantation in children. Preparation of the TCRbeta library used unique molecular identifiers. TCRdb re-called the PCR reads through MiXCR, storing one row per CDR3 protein. The sample records 190,000 or so distinct CDR3 sequences, roughly 14% being singletons. The CDR3 length is 15 residues. The chain joins TRBV3-2 to TRBJ2-2. TRBV3-2 is a pseudogene locus. Specimen: PBMCs from the stem cell graft donor, collected from the stem cell graft. The clonotype comes from a human donor who donated a stem cell graft to a child with acute lymphoblastic leukemia. In DNA, the CDR3 is TGTGCCAGCAGCCCAAGACCGGATAACACCGGGGAGCTGTTTTTT. Translating it yields CASSPRPDNTGELFF.